Listed below are T cell receptor beta chains from one sample, sequenced in a study of CXCR3-negative and CXCR3-positive naive CD8 T cells. With the 5' RACE reads reprocessed, TCRdb shows one record per CDR3 protein and no DNA. The repertoire table contains about 150,000 distinct CDR3 sequences. The sample consisted of naive CXCR3+ CD8+ T cells from blood. Every receptor here comes from a human donor in good health. Some clones in this sample may be carry-over from other donors' samples. Both conserved end residues are part of each CDR3.

V gene: TRBV28
J gene: TRBJ2-5
CDR3 protein: CASSTLLAGVETQYF

V gene: TRBV4-3
J gene: TRBJ2-7
CDR3 protein: CASSPGQGALSYEQYF

V gene: TRBV30
J gene: TRBJ2-7
CDR3 protein: CAWSIGGLAIVYEQYF

V gene: TRBV18
J gene: TRBJ1-4
CDR3 protein: CASSPKPSGSLKEKLFF

V gene: TRBV5-6
J gene: TRBJ2-5
CDR3 protein: CASRWLAEETQYF

V gene: TRBV7-9
J gene: TRBJ2-5
CDR3 protein: CASSFEQETQYF

V gene: TRBV15
J gene: TRBJ2-7
CDR3 protein: CATSRSRITYEQYF

V gene: TRBV29-1
J gene: TRBJ1-1
CDR3 protein: CSVNAGLNTEAFF

V gene: TRBV15
J gene: TRBJ2-5
CDR3 protein: CATSPGTQETQYF

V gene: TRBV28
J gene: TRBJ2-3
CDR3 protein: CASEGRETDTQYF

V gene: TRBV29-1
J gene: TRBJ2-7
CDR3 protein: CSVIGADSTYEQYF

V gene: TRBV5-4
J gene: TRBJ2-1
CDR3 protein: CASSLTGVGQFF

V gene: TRBV7-6
J gene: TRBJ2-1
CDR3 protein: CASSFNYRGGNEQFF

V gene: TRBV27
J gene: TRBJ2-7
CDR3 protein: CASSGPGTRSYEQYF

V gene: TRBV11-1
J gene: TRBJ2-3
CDR3 protein: CASSLVAGDAHTQYF

V gene: TRBV7-6
J gene: TRBJ2-3
CDR3 protein: CASSLAVAGGPSSTDTQYF

V gene: TRBV18
J gene: TRBJ1-2
CDR3 protein: CASSPPDRGIGYTF

V gene: TRBV4-1
J gene: TRBJ2-7
CDR3 protein: CASSQDLLAGGYEQYF

V gene: TRBV28
J gene: TRBJ2-6
CDR3 protein: CATTTGDGSGANVLTF

V gene: TRBV7-9
J gene: TRBJ2-7
CDR3 protein: CASSPLLGGGSYEQYF

V gene: TRBV5-1
J gene: TRBJ1-1
CDR3 protein: CASSHSGGAGTFF

V gene: TRBV19
J gene: TRBJ2-7
CDR3 protein: CASSIAGYEQYF

V gene: TRBV10-1
J gene: TRBJ2-1
CDR3 protein: CASSEFKWSHEQFF

V gene: TRBV6-6
J gene: TRBJ2-7
CDR3 protein: CASSYQGDQYF

V gene: TRBV9
J gene: TRBJ2-5
CDR3 protein: CASSVYTSGGPQETQYF

V gene: TRBV28
J gene: TRBJ2-7
CDR3 protein: CASRNERGEQYF

V gene: TRBV20-1
J gene: TRBJ2-1
CDR3 protein: CSAGLAEDYNEQFF

V gene: TRBV5-1
J gene: TRBJ1-1
CDR3 protein: CASSSPTMDRNTEAFF

V gene: TRBV2
J gene: TRBJ2-3
CDR3 protein: CAERRGDTQYF

V gene: TRBV7-9
J gene: TRBJ1-4
CDR3 protein: CASSYSTGHREKLFF

V gene: TRBV12-3/TRBV12-4
J gene: TRBJ1-5
CDR3 protein: CASSLGDRRPRRDNQPQHF

V gene: TRBV6-6
J gene: TRBJ2-7
CDR3 protein: CASSYSIGTGPYDQYF

V gene: TRBV27
J gene: TRBJ2-1
CDR3 protein: CASSSVNREQFF

V gene: TRBV4-1
J gene: TRBJ2-5
CDR3 protein: CASSQGQRGQETQYF

V gene: TRBV28
J gene: TRBJ2-1
CDR3 protein: CASSLGGGLFDEQFF

V gene: TRBV4-1
J gene: TRBJ2-1
CDR3 protein: CASSQDEGTAYNEQFF

V gene: TRBV4-1
J gene: TRBJ2-7
CDR3 protein: CASSQVSASGHYEQYF

V gene: TRBV20-1
J gene: TRBJ2-7
CDR3 protein: CSARLPAGFVDEQYF

V gene: TRBV5-4
J gene: TRBJ2-4
CDR3 protein: CASSPEEGRNIQYF

V gene: TRBV7-6
J gene: TRBJ2-4
CDR3 protein: CASSLDVPRAAKNIQYF

V gene: TRBV7-8
J gene: TRBJ1-4
CDR3 protein: CASTVLTGIGEKLFF

V gene: TRBV6-5
J gene: TRBJ2-3
CDR3 protein: CASSPKPGDTQYF

V gene: TRBV4-1
J gene: TRBJ1-1
CDR3 protein: CASSQSHQNTEAFF

V gene: TRBV5-1
J gene: TRBJ2-1
CDR3 protein: CASSSTGGEEQFF

V gene: TRBV21-1
J gene: TRBJ2-3
CDR3 protein: CASSKEGSVSTDTQYF

V gene: TRBV12-3/TRBV12-4
J gene: TRBJ2-1
CDR3 protein: CASSAHLGDEQFF

V gene: TRBV12-3/TRBV12-4
J gene: TRBJ2-5
CDR3 protein: CASSLALGEETQYF

V gene: TRBV20-1
J gene: TRBJ2-4
CDR3 protein: CSAHTAGAVENIQYF

V gene: TRBV12-3/TRBV12-4
J gene: TRBJ1-5
CDR3 protein: CASSPRDWDQPQHF

V gene: TRBV7-9
J gene: TRBJ1-2
CDR3 protein: CAISQGMAGYTF

V gene: TRBV27
J gene: TRBJ1-1
CDR3 protein: CASRSIRGNTEAFF

V gene: TRBV28
J gene: TRBJ2-5
CDR3 protein: CASSWVLGTSVQETQYF